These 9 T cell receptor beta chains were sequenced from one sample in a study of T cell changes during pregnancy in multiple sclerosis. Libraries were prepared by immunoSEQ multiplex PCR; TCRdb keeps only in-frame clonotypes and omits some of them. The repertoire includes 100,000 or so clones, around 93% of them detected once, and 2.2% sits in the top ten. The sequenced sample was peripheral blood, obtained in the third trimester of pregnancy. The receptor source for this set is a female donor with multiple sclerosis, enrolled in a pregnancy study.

DNA for the CDR3: TGTGCCAGCAGTTCCCGGACTAGCGGGAATGATGAGCAGTTCTTC. Encoded protein: CASSSRTSGNDEQFF. J is TRBJ2-1 and V is TRBV2, with 12 positions matching TRBD2. The CDR3 is made up of 15 amino acids. Losses at the gene ends were 5 bases for V and 8 bases for J; bases not matched to a gene: 7. Germline-derived CDR1 and CDR2 are SNHLY and FYNNEI. The entire variable domain, with the rest obtained from reference TRBV2 and TRBJ2-1, is as follows: EPEVTQTPSHQVTQMGQEVILRCVPISNHLYFYWYRQILGQKVEFLVSFYNNEISEKSEIFDDQFSVERPDGSNFTLKIRSTKLEDSAMYFCASSSRTSGNDEQFFGPGTRLTVL.

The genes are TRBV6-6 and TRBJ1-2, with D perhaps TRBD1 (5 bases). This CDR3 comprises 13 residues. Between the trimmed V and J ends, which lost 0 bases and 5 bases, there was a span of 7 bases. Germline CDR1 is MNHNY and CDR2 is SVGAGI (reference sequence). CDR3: CASSYSREYGYTF. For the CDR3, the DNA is TGTGCCAGCAGTTACTCCAGGGAATATGGCTACACCTTC.

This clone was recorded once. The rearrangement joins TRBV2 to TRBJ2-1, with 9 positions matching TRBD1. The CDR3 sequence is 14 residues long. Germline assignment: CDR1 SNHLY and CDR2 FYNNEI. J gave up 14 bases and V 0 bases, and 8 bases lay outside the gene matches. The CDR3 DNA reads TGTGCCAGCAGTGAAGCGCTTTGGGGACAGGGAGAGTTCTTC. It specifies CASSEALWGQGEFF. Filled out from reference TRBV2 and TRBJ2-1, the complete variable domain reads EPEVTQTPSHQVTQMGQEVILRCVPISNHLYFYWYRQILGQKVEFLVSFYNNEISEKSEIFDDQFSVERPDGSNFTLKIRSTKLEDSAMYFCASSEALWGQGEFFGPGTRLTVL.

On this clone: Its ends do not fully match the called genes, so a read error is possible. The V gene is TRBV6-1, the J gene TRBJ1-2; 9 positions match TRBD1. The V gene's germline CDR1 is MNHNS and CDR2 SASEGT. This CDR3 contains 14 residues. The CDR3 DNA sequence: TGTGCCAGCAGGGAAGGACAGGGGATCTATGGCTACACCTTC. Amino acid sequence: CASREGQGIYGYTF.

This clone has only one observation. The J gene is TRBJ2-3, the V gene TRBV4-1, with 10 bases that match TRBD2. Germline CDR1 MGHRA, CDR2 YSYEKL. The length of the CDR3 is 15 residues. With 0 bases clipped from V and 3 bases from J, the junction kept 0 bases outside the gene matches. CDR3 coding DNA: TGCGCCAGCAGCCAAGAGACTAGCGGGACAGATACGCAGTATTTT. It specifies CASSQETSGTDTQYF.

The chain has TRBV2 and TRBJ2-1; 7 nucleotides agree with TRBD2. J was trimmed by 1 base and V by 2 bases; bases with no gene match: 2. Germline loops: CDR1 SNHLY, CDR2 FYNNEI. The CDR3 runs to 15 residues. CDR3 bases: TGTGCCAGCAGTGAAAGGCGGGGGTCCTACAATGAGCAGTTCTTC. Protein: CASSERRGSYNEQFF.

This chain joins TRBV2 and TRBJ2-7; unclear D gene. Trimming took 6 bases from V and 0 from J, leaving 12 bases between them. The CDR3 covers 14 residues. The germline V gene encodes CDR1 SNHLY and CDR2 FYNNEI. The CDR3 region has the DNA TGTGCCAGCAGCGACAAACCGAGCTCCTACGAGCAGTACTTC. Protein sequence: CASSDKPSSYEQYF.

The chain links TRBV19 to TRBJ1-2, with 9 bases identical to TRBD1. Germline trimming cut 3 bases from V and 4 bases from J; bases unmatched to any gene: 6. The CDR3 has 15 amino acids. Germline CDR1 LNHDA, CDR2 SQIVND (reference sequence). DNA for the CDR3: TGTGCCAGTAGTATCCGGACAGGGGCTCTCTATGGCTACACCTTC. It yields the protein CASSIRTGALYGYTF.

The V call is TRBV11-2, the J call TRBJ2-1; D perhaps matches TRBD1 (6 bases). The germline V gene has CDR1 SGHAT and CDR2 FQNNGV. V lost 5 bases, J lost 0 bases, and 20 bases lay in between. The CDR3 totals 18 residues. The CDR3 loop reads CASSPRGGSLSSYNEQFF. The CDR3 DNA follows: TGTGCCAGCAGCCCACGAGGGGGTAGCCTGAGCTCCTACAATGAGCAGTTCTTC. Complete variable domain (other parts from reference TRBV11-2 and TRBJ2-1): EAGVAQSPRYKIIEKRQSVAFWCNPISGHATLYWYQQILGQGPKLLIQFQNNGVVDDSQLPKDRFSAERLKGVDSTLKIQPAKLEDSAVYLCASSPRGGSLSSYNEQFFGPGTRLTVL.